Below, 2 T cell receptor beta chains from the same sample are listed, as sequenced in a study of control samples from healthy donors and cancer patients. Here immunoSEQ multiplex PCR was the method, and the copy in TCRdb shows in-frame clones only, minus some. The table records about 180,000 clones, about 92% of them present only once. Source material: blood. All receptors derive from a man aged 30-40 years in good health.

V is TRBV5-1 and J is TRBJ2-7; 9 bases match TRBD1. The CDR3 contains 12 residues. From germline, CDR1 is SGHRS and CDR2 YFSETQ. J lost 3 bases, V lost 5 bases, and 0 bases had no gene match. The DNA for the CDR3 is TGCGCCAGCAGGGGACAGGGCTACGAGCAGTACTTC. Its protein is CASRGQGYEQYF.

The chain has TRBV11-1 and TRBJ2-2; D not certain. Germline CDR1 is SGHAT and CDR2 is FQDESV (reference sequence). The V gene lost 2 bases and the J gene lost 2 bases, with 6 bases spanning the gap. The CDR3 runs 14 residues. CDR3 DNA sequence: TGTGCCAGCAGCTTATCTTTTAACACCGGGGAGCTGTTTTTT. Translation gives CASSLSFNTGELFF.